This is a list of T cell receptor beta chains from one sample in a study of T cell responses to AZD1222 COVID-19 vaccine. Clones were read by immunoSEQ multiplex PCR, and TCRdb kept only the in-frame ones, dropping some. Of roughly 100,000 clones detected, around 90% appear once; the ten largest clones hold around 4.8%. The material sequenced was peripheral blood, taken on day 0 of AZD1222 vaccination. Receptor source: an adult in good health. CDR3s include the opening cysteine and the closing phenylalanine or tryptophan. The D gene is left open where the match is weak. Size values are once, few and many counts, or a class for expanded clones, and some rows have none.

D: -; J: TRBJ1-1; V: TRBV3-1/TRBV3-2; size: once; DNA: TGTGCCAGCAATCAGGGAGGAAACACTGAAGCTTTCTTT; CDR3: CASNQGGNTEAFF
D: -; J: TRBJ2-1; V: TRBV5-4; size: -; DNA: TGTGCCAGCAGCTTGGGGCGGGCCTCCTACAATGAGCAGTTCTTC; CDR3: CASSLGRASYNEQFF
D: -; J: TRBJ2-1; V: TRBV15; size: once; DNA: TGTGCCACCAGCGTTACCATGGGGAACTACAATGAGCAGTTCTTC; CDR3: CATSVTMGNYNEQFF
D: -; J: TRBJ2-3; V: TRBV4-3; size: -; DNA: TGCGCCAGCAGCCAGGGATTTCCTAGCACAGATACGCAGTATTTT; CDR3: CASSQGFPSTDTQYF
D: -; J: TRBJ1-2; V: TRBV6-1; size: -; DNA: TGTGCCAGCAGTGAGTGGGTTGACTATGGCTACACCTTC; CDR3: CASSEWVDYGYTF
D: -; J: TRBJ1-2; V: TRBV7-9; size: -; DNA: TGTGCCAGCAGCTCAGGGGATTATGGCTACACCTTC; CDR3: CASSSGDYGYTF
D: -; J: TRBJ2-1; V: TRBV5-4; size: -; DNA: TGTGCCAGCAGCAGGAGACTAGGACGGTCCTACAATGAGCAGTTCTTC; CDR3: CASSRRLGRSYNEQFF
D: -; J: TRBJ1-2; V: TRBV7-8; size: -; DNA: TGTGCCAGCAGCCTAGGGAATTATGGCTACACCTTC; CDR3: CASSLGNYGYTF
D: TRBD1; J: TRBJ1-6; V: TRBV28; size: -; DNA: TGTGCCAGCAGTCCCCTGGGGACAGAAAATTCACCCCTCCACTTT; CDR3: CASSPLGTENSPLHF
D: -; J: TRBJ2-5; V: TRBV6-2/TRBV6-3; size: -; DNA: TGTGCCAGCAGTTACTTCCAAGAGACCCAGTACTTC; CDR3: CASSYFQETQYF
D: TRBD1; J: TRBJ1-1; V: TRBV11-2; size: -; DNA: TGTGCCAGCAGCGCTTCCGGGACAGGGTTCACTGAAGCTTTCTTT; CDR3: CASSASGTGFTEAFF
D: -; J: TRBJ2-2; V: TRBV3-1/TRBV3-2; size: -; DNA: TGTGCCAGCAGGGGGACTCAAGCCGGGGAGCTGTTTTTT; CDR3: CASRGTQAGELFF
D: -; J: TRBJ1-6; V: TRBV6-6; size: -; DNA: TGTGCCAGCTCGCCCTGGGGTACCCAGCCACCCCTCCACTTT; CDR3: CASSPWGTQPPLHF
D: -; J: TRBJ1-2; V: TRBV29-1; size: few; DNA: TGCAGCGTTGGGGTTGGGGGAAACTATGGCTACACCTTC; CDR3: CSVGVGGNYGYTF
D: -; J: TRBJ1-1; V: TRBV20-1; size: once; DNA: TGCAGTGCTAGGGGGCAGATGGCGGCTTTCTTT; CDR3: CSARGQMAAFF
D: TRBD1; J: TRBJ1-2; V: TRBV7-2; size: -; DNA: TGTGCCAGCAGCCGGGAAGACAGGGGACGGGGCTACACCTTC; CDR3: CASSREDRGRGYTF
D: TRBD2; J: TRBJ2-3; V: TRBV10-3; size: -; DNA: TGTGCCGCAACGGGCCTAGCGGGGGTCGCAGATACGCAGTATTTT; CDR3: CAATGLAGVADTQYF
D: TRBD1; J: TRBJ1-2; V: TRBV15; size: -; DNA: TGTGCCACCAGCAGACACGGACAGGGGGGGTATGGCTACACCTTC; CDR3: CATSRHGQGGYGYTF
D: -; J: TRBJ1-2; V: TRBV27; size: -; DNA: TGTGCCAGCAGTTTATATGCCTTTAACTATGGCTACACCTTC; CDR3: CASSLYAFNYGYTF
D: TRBD1; J: TRBJ1-6; V: TRBV27; size: -; DNA: TGTGCCAGCAAACTGGGGACAGAGGGCAATTCACCCCTCCACTTT; CDR3: CASKLGTEGNSPLHF
D: -; J: TRBJ1-5; V: TRBV30; size: -; DNA: TGTGCCTGGAGCCTCCTGGACGATCAGCCCCAGCATTTT; CDR3: CAWSLLDDQPQHF
D: TRBD1; J: TRBJ1-5; V: TRBV4-3; size: -; DNA: TGCGCCAGCAGCCAAGAAGCAGGGGGCCAGCCCCAGCATTTT; CDR3: CASSQEAGGQPQHF
D: TRBD1; J: TRBJ1-2; V: TRBV6-5; size: -; DNA: TGTGCCAGCAGTTACTCGACAGGGGGAAACTATGGCTACACCTTC; CDR3: CASSYSTGGNYGYTF
D: TRBD1; J: TRBJ2-1; V: TRBV4-1; size: -; DNA: TGCGCCAGCCGCCGGACAGGAGACAATGAGCAGTTCTTC; CDR3: CASRRTGDNEQFF
D: TRBD1; J: TRBJ1-2; V: TRBV29-1; size: once; DNA: TGCAGCGTTGAAGACAAGGCAGGGGGCAATGGCTACACCTTC; CDR3: CSVEDKAGGNGYTF
D: -; J: TRBJ2-2; V: TRBV3-1/TRBV3-2; size: -; DNA: TGTGCCAGCAGCCCTCCCTCGAACACCGGGGAGCTGTTTTTT; CDR3: CASSPPSNTGELFF